This section outlines one T cell receptor (beta chain) sequence together with its context. Authors' data handling: Amplification of reference gene primers was used by the study to estimate nucleated cell counts. Only in-frame clones appear in the TCRdb table, and some are missing; sequencing was by immunoSEQ multiplex PCR. The V and J calls and clone size were taken over from that table, and D and trimming were inferred from the DNA. The sample includes about 110,000 clones, around 84% of them seen just once. Germline V CDR1 and CDR2: MNHEY, SVGAGI. The CDR3 runs 14 residues. Germline trimming cut 7 bases from V and 7 bases from J; bases unmatched to any gene: 10. This record comes from a study of blood T cell repertoires in COVID-19. The overall study: Donors in the United States, Italy and Spain gave samples during acute or convalescent COVID-19.

This rearrangement joins TRBV6-5 to TRBJ2-1, with 7 bases aligning to TRBD2. The TCR comes from a woman aged 80 or older with acute or convalescent COVID-19. The sequencing input was peripheral blood. The CDR3 sequence: CASKASGLGNEQFF. In DNA form, the CDR3 reads TGTGCCAGCAAGGCTAGCGGACTTGGGAATGAGCAGTTCTTC.